This TCR beta chain was recovered during a study of T-cell memory formation after mild COVID-19. Points from the study as a whole: Memory cells collected pre-infection included some clones that later responded, suggesting cross-reactive memory joined. Contracting clones, day 15 to 85, had balanced CD4/CD8, and later expanders favored CD4+.

TCR alpha and TCR beta cDNA libraries with sample barcodes and UMIs came from 5'RACE using constant-segment primers. Each CDR3 protein gets one entry after TCRdb re-called the 5' RACE reads with MiXCR. Of about 600,000 distinct CDR3 sequences listed, about a fifth were seen once; the top ten hold about 8.2%. This clonotype was picked up a small number of times. Its antigen is still unknown. The receptor's source is an adult woman who had mild COVID-19 (a few samples of this study predate the infection). Cell type and time point are not known. The specimen sequenced was PBMCs or a T cell subset sorted from them (not recorded which).

This CDR3 is CSVDHSIRTRAEAFF. The CDR3 nucleotides are TGCAGCGTTGACCACTCGATTAGAACGCGGGCTGAAGCTTTCTTT. The V gene is TRBV29-1, the J gene TRBJ1-1; D is uncertain. V lost 3 bases, J lost 6 bases, and 20 bases lay in between. The germline CDR1 and CDR2 sequences are SQVTM and ANQGSEA. The CDR3 totals 15 residues.